The next 8 T cell receptor beta chains were all read from a single sample in a study of blood T cells in healthy people across ages. Together with a sample-barcoded 5' primer, a J-beta primer mix was included in a second PCR lasting roughly 6 to 12 cycles. Via MiXCR, TCRdb re-called the 5' RACE reads, giving one row per CDR3 protein. This sample carries 650,000 to 950,000 distinct CDR3 sequences, 44% of them seen once, and the ten largest clones take roughly 19%. The material sequenced was blood. The origin of the receptors is a man aged 60 to 69 in good health.

This clonotype has more than one count but fewer than ten. The chain links TRBV7-2 to TRBJ1-5; weak D call: TRBD1 (6 bases). V was cut by 1 base and J by 4 bases, with 11 bases left in between. The CDR3 contains 15 residues. CDR1 SGHTA and CDR2 FQGNSA come from the germline V gene. CDR3: CASSLGQGTNQPQHF. The DNA of the CDR3 is TGTGCCAGCAGCTTAGGGCAGGGGACAAATCAGCCCCAGCATTTT.

Many counts were recorded for this clonotype. The J gene is TRBJ1-2, the V gene TRBV10-3, with D tentatively TRBD1 (5 bases). The V gene's germline CDR1 is ENHRY and CDR2 SYGVKD. This CDR3 has 15 residues. Deletions cut 0 bases from V and 6 bases from J, with 14 bases between. CDR3 nucleotide sequence: TGTGCCATCAGTGAGTCGACGACAGCCACCCATGGCTACACCTTC. As protein: CAISESTTATHGYTF.

The chain recombines TRBV20-1 with TRBJ1-1; TRBD1 aligns across 9 bases. The CDR3 consists of 14 residues. Germline trimming cut 4 bases from V and 5 bases from J; bases unmatched to any gene: 8. Per germline, CDR1 DFQATT and CDR2 SNEGSKA (reference sequence). CDR3 sequence (DNA): TGCAGTGCTACCCAACAGGGGGCAGGGACTGAAGCTTTCTTT. Residues: CSATQQGAGTEAFF.

This clonotype is a singleton in its sample. The rearrangement joins TRBV6-5 to TRBJ1-5; 7 positions agree with TRBD1. This CDR3 comprises 15 residues. CDR1 is MNHEY, CDR2 SVGAGI, per germline. V was pared by 11 bases and J by 4 bases, with 14 bases of the junction left unmatched. DNA of the CDR3: TGTGCCCCTCCGGCGGGACAGAGGGAAAATCAGCCCCAGCATTTT. Protein sequence: CAPPAGQRENQPQHF.

This clonotype was recorded many times. A read error may be the cause here, since a much bigger clone is one base away. The V call is TRBV4-1, the J call TRBJ1-5; D unclear. In germline, CDR1 is MGHRA, CDR2 YSYEKL. The CDR3 loop spans 15 amino acids. The CDR3: CASSQEGRSSQPQHF. CDR3 in DNA: TGCGCCAGCAGCCAAGAAGGACGAAGCAGTCAGCCCCAGCATTTT.

The chain is built from TRBV20-1 and TRBJ2-6; 7 positions match TRBD1. CDR3 length: 16 residues. Germline V lookup: CDR1 DFQATT, CDR2 SNEGSKA (reference sequence). V lost 0 bases to trimming and J lost 6 bases; unmatched junction nucleotides: 8. This CDR3 reads CSARDNSRGKANVLTF. The CDR3, as DNA: TGCAGTGCTAGAGATAATTCCAGGGGGAAGGCCAACGTCCTGACTTTC.

The chain recombines TRBV7-9 with TRBJ2-5; D possibly matches TRBD1 or TRBD2 (5 bases each). The V end lost 1 base, the J end lost 3 bases, and 12 bases lay between the germline ends. Germline lookup yields CDR1 SEHNR and CDR2 FQNEAQ (reference sequence). There are 15 residues in the CDR3. The CDR3 spells CASSLERGREETQYF. The CDR3 DNA is TGTGCCAGCAGCTTAGAGAGGGGTAGAGAAGAGACCCAGTACTTC.

This chain joins TRBV5-1 and TRBJ2-5; no definite D call. The V end lost 2 bases, the J end lost 2 bases, and 10 bases lay between the germline ends. The CDR3 sequence is 14 residues long. CDR1 and CDR2 from the germline V gene are SGHRS and YFSETQ. In DNA form, the CDR3 reads TGCGCCAGCAGCTTCACAGTATCTCAAGAGACCCAGTACTTC. Translated, it gives CASSFTVSQETQYF.